This entry lists 12 T cell receptor beta chains sequenced from one sample in a study of cytomegalovirus exposure and HLA in healthy donors. Use of 60 Vbeta and 13 Jbeta primers characterized the PCR. Repertoires were generated with immunoSEQ multiplex PCR, while TCRdb's copy carries only in-frame clones and drops some. There are about 130,000 clones in the sample; 8% to 9.5% occur only once, and about 5.5% lies in the top ten. Source material: PBMCs. All receptors derive from a man aged 40-55 years in good health and CMV-seronegative.

The rearrangement joins TRBV19 to TRBJ2-5; TRBD2 agrees at 9 bases. The germline gives CDR1 LNHDA, CDR2 SQIVND (reference sequence). The CDR3 spans 16 residues. The V and J ends lost 1 base and 2 bases, in that order; junction bases with no gene match: 5. In DNA, the CDR3 is TGTGCCAGTAGTATAGGAAGGAGCGGGGGGCAAGAGACCCAGTACTTC. Amino acids: CASSIGRSGGQETQYF.

In this sample, this clone turned up a few times. The chain has TRBV7-6 and TRBJ1-4; D is perhaps TRBD1 (5 bases). CDR1 SGHVS and CDR2 FNYEAQ come from the germline V gene. This CDR3 contains 15 residues. Trimming took 5 bases from V and 4 from J, leaving 14 bases between them. Here the CDR3 DNA reads TGTGCCAGCAGCCCACGGGGGACGATTAATGAAAAACTGTTTTTT. It yields the protein CASSPRGTINEKLFF.

This clone was found a few times. V is TRBV7-2 and J is TRBJ2-5; TRBD1 is a possible D gene (5 bases). The CDR3 spans 13 residues. CDR1 is SGHTA and CDR2 is FQGNSA in the germline V gene. With 3 bases removed from V and 1 base from J, the gap between germline ends came to 6 bases. The CDR3: CASSFQGQETQYF. CDR3 sequence (DNA): TGTGCCAGCAGCTTCCAGGGCCAAGAGACCCAGTACTTC.

This sequence joins TRBV7-9 and TRBJ1-1; D not resolved. Trimming shortened V by 1 base and J by 4 bases, and 13 bases separated the two germline ends. There are 15 residues in the CDR3. The germline CDR1 and CDR2 sequences are SEHNR and FQNEAQ (reference sequence). Here the CDR3 reads CASSLVYEGITEAFF. In DNA form, the CDR3 reads TGTGCCAGCAGCTTAGTGTATGAGGGAATCACTGAAGCTTTCTTT.

This clone was seen more than once but under ten times. The chain links TRBV6-6 to TRBJ2-7; TRBD2 aligns across 10 bases. Unmatched junction bases numbered 6, after V lost 5 bases and J lost 2 bases. The CDR3 is made up of 15 amino acids. Germline V CDR1 and CDR2: MNHNY, SVGAGI (reference sequence). The CDR3 is CASSLSGGSTYEQYF. The CDR3, as DNA: TGTGCCAGCAGTCTTAGCGGGGGGTCTACCTACGAGCAGTACTTC.

J is TRBJ2-7 and V is TRBV6-5, with TRBD2 matching over 9 bases. Trimming took 8 bases from V and 0 from J; bases not matched to a gene: 5. This CDR3 spans 14 amino acids. Germline V gene lookup returns CDR1 MNHEY and CDR2 SVGAGI. The CDR3 loop is CASAASGDSYEQYF. The DNA of the CDR3 is TGTGCCAGCGCGGCTAGCGGGGACTCCTACGAGCAGTACTTC.

CDR3 sequence (DNA): TGTGCCAGCAGCTTACGGTACAATGAGCAGTTCTTC. Amino acid sequence: CASSLRYNEQFF. This chain links TRBV11-2 with TRBJ2-1; D is unclear. The CDR3 runs to 12 residues. Germline lookup yields CDR1 SGHAT and CDR2 FQNNGV. Between the trimmed V and J ends, which lost 2 bases and 4 bases, there was a span of 3 bases.

V and J are TRBV2 and TRBJ2-4; no definite D call. The CDR3 is 12 amino acids. V lost 7 bases and J 4 bases, leaving 8 bases between the germline ends. CDR1 SNHLY and CDR2 FYNNEI come from the germline V gene. The CDR3 reads CASNVRKNIQYF. The CDR3 region has the DNA TGTGCCAGCAATGTGAGAAAAAACATTCAGTACTTC.

This clone was counted between two and nine times. This chain joins TRBV5-1 and TRBJ2-5; D is unclear. TRBJ2-7 matches the DNA end more closely, so the J call is doubtful. CDR3 length: 15 amino acids. Germline lookup yields CDR1 SGHRS and CDR2 YFSETQ. The CDR3 coding sequence is TGCGCCAGCAGCTTGGGAATAGCAGCTTACTACGAGCAGTACTTC. It yields the protein CASSLGIAAYYEQYF.

This chain connects TRBV2 to TRBJ1-6; the D is unclear. V was shortened by 7 bases and J by 7 bases, with 8 bases between the two germline ends. The CDR3 covers 12 residues. Germline CDR1 reads SNHLY; CDR2 reads FYNNEI. The CDR3 coding sequence is TGTGCCAGCAAGAAGCTCAATTCACCCCTCCACTTT. Protein sequence: CASKKLNSPLHF. The complete variable domain, with remaining parts taken from reference TRBV2 and TRBJ1-6, reads EPEVTQTPSHQVTQMGQEVILRCVPISNHLYFYWYRQILGQKVEFLVSFYNNEISEKSEIFDDQFSVERPDGSNFTLKIRSTKLEDSAMYFCASKKLNSPLHFGNGTRLTVT.

The rearrangement joins TRBV9 to TRBJ2-1, with 8 bases identical to TRBD2. The CDR3 loop spans 13 amino acids. Trimming took 3 bases from V and 9 from J; bases not matched to a gene: 5. Germline assignment: CDR1 SGDLS and CDR2 YYNGEE. The CDR3 DNA reads TGTGCCAGCAGCGAGGGACTAGTCCGTGAGCAGTTCTTC. Its translation: CASSEGLVREQFF.

The chain joins TRBV4-2 to TRBJ2-1; 14 bases are a match to TRBD2. The CDR3 sequence is 16 residues long. J was trimmed by 9 bases and V by 3 bases; bases with no gene match: 7. The V gene's germline CDR1 is LGHNA and CDR2 YNFKEQ. In nucleotides, the CDR3 is TGTGCCAGCAGCCACCGACTAGCGGGGGGGCCCAGTGAGCAGTTCTTC. This gives the protein CASSHRLAGGPSEQFF.